One sample yielded the 21 T cell receptor beta chains listed below, sequenced in a study of shared clonotypes between healthy human individuals. The table came from immunoSEQ multiplex PCR; TCRdb's copy has only in-frame clones and leaves some out. This repertoire shows around 1.5 million clones, 95% to 99% found once; its top ten account for approximately 0.44%. Sequencing input: naive CD4+ T cells sorted from blood. The sample's subset: CD45RA+ positively selected. The receptors here all came from a young man in good health.

This sequence joins TRBV10-3 and TRBJ2-5; no firm D call. Germline V gene data show CDR1 as ENHRY and CDR2 as SYGVKD. The CDR3 consists of 12 residues. The ends were cut back, 1 base at V and 2 bases at J, with 2 bases in the middle. The CDR3 sequence: CAISELQETQYF. In DNA form, the CDR3 reads TGTGCCATCAGTGAGTTACAAGAGACCCAGTACTTC.

V usage is TRBV9 and J usage is TRBJ2-7, with TRBD2 matching over 10 bases. CDR3 length: 16 residues. Germline values: CDR1 SGDLS, CDR2 YYNGEE. V trimming: 0 bases; J trimming: 6 bases; junction bases outside the gene matches: 9. The CDR3 nucleotides read TGTGCCAGCAGCGTAGCTCTAGCGGGAGCTGAAAGCGAGCAGTACTTC. It encodes CASSVALAGAESEQYF.

V usage is TRBV6-5 and J usage is TRBJ1-5; TRBD1 agrees at 7 bases. Germline-derived CDR1 and CDR2 are MNHEY and SVGAGI. Trimming removed 3 bases from V and 7 bases from J; junction bases left unmatched: 3. The CDR3 contains 13 residues. In DNA, the CDR3 is TGTGCCAGCAGTTATCAGGGGGGACAGCCCCAGCATTTT. This translates into CASSYQGGQPQHF.

V gene TRBV18 combines with J gene TRBJ1-2; D is ambiguous. Trimming left V 6 bases short and J 8 bases short, with 13 bases between. The CDR3 totals 12 residues. Germline values: CDR1 KGHSH, CDR2 LQKENI. DNA of the CDR3: TGTGCCAGCTCCTTCGACCTGGAAGGCTACACCTTC. Residues: CASSFDLEGYTF.

V usage is TRBV7-8 and J usage is TRBJ2-7; TRBD2 agrees at 14 bases. The V gene end was trimmed by 0 bases and the J gene end by 0 bases; junction bases not matched to a gene: 7. Germline V lookup: CDR1 SGHVS, CDR2 FQNEAQ. The CDR3 has 19 amino acids. In nucleotides, the CDR3 is TGTGCCAGCAGCTTAGCCGCAGGACTAGCGGGGGGAATCTCCTACGAGCAGTACTTC. Protein product: CASSLAAGLAGGISYEQYF.

The genes are TRBV7-2 and TRBJ2-1; no clear D gene. Trimming removed 4 bases from V and 4 bases from J, with 5 bases in between. The CDR3 is made up of 12 amino acids. Per germline, CDR1 SGHTA and CDR2 FQGNSA. In DNA, the CDR3 is TGTGCCAGCAGCTCCCAGTACAATGAGCAGTTCTTC. Protein: CASSSQYNEQFF.

The chain carries TRBV6-9 and TRBJ2-1; 10 nucleotides align to TRBD2. The CDR3 totals 16 residues. J gave up 6 bases and V 7 bases, and 12 bases lay outside the gene matches. Germline lookup yields CDR1 MNHGY and CDR2 SVAAGI. The CDR3 DNA reads as TGTGCCAGCATGGGTAAGAGCGGGAGGGGGGTCAATGAGCAGTTCTTC. Its protein is CASMGKSGRGVNEQFF.

This clone is a singleton in its sample. This sequence joins TRBV30 and TRBJ1-3; D uncertain. Germline V lookup: CDR1 GTSNPN, CDR2 SVGIG (reference sequence). V was cut by 0 bases and J by 0 bases, with 9 bases left in between. The CDR3 spans 15 residues. Written as DNA, the CDR3 is TGTGCCTGGAGTGTTCGGCAACTCTCTGGAAACACCATATATTTT. Protein product: CAWSVRQLSGNTIYF.

CDR3 bases: TGTGCCAGCAGTGGGGACACCTTACCCTACGAGCAGTACTTC. It is translated as CASSGDTLPYEQYF. The gene calls are TRBV6-1 and TRBJ2-7; D might be TRBD1 (6 bases). The germline gives CDR1 MNHNS, CDR2 SASEGT. The CDR3 is 14 residues long. V was trimmed by 4 bases and J by 2 bases, leaving 12 bases between them.

The rearrangement joins TRBV9 to TRBJ1-5; D is ambiguous. CDR3 length equals 15 residues. Between the trimmed V and J ends, which lost 0 bases and 1 base, there was a span of 8 bases. Germline assignment: CDR1 SGDLS and CDR2 YYNGEE. The CDR3 DNA is TGTGCCAGCAGCGTAGAGGGTGTAAGCAATCAGCCCCAGCATTTT. Its translation: CASSVEGVSNQPQHF. The whole variable domain, filled in from reference TRBV9 and TRBJ1-5, reads DSGVTQTPKHLITATGQRVTLRCSPRSGDLSVYWYQQSLDQGLQFLIQYYNGEERAKGNILERFSAQQFPDLHSELNLSSLELGDSALYFCASSVEGVSNQPQHFGDGTRLSIL.

On this clone: The sample has other DNA sequences that encode this CDR3 too. The chain couples TRBV28 to TRBJ2-3; D is uncertain. This CDR3 is 13 amino acids long. V lost 3 bases and J lost 0, with 4 bases in between. CDR1 and CDR2 from the germline V gene are MDHEN and SYDVKM. Here the CDR3 DNA reads TGTGCCAGCAGTTTCTCCAGCACAGATACGCAGTATTTT. Protein sequence: CASSFSSTDTQYF.

J is TRBJ2-7 and V is TRBV19; 9 bases align to TRBD1. Germline assignment: CDR1 LNHDA and CDR2 SQIVND (reference sequence). This CDR3 contains 13 residues. V lost 4 bases and J lost 13; bases outside the gene matches: 11. The CDR3 nucleotides read TGTGCCAGTAGTACCCTTGGACAGGGGAGGTTATACTTC. It encodes CASSTLGQGRLYF.

The V gene is TRBV5-1, the J gene TRBJ1-1, with TRBD1 matching 9 bases. The V gene's germline CDR1 is SGHRS and CDR2 YFSETQ. This CDR3 contains 15 residues. Trimming at V came to 5 bases and at J to 4 bases, leaving 9 bases not matched to a gene. In nucleotides, the CDR3 is TGCGCCAGCAGTCCTGGGGACAGGGTTGTCACTGAAGCTTTCTTT. It yields the protein CASSPGDRVVTEAFF.

The rearrangement joins TRBV19 to TRBJ2-7; D gene uncertain. Germline V gene data show CDR1 as LNHDA and CDR2 as SQIVND (reference sequence). V was cut by 5 bases and J by 6 bases, with 11 bases left in between. CDR3 length: 12 residues. The CDR3 nucleotides read TGTGCCAGTAGTCCCACCCCCCTCGAGCAGTACTTC. It encodes CASSPTPLEQYF.

The chain couples TRBV14 to TRBJ2-7; 7 bases align to TRBD2. V was pared by 4 bases and J by 7 bases, with 16 bases of the junction left unmatched. CDR1 and CDR2 from the germline V gene are SGHDN and FVKESK. CDR3 length equals 16 residues. In nucleotides, the CDR3 is TGTGCCAGCAGCCTTGGATCTAGCGGAGGGGCCTCTGAGCAGTACTTC. Residues: CASSLGSSGGASEQYF.

The V call is TRBV18, the J call TRBJ2-2; 8 bases line up with TRBD2. J was trimmed by 2 bases and V by 2 bases; bases with no gene match: 10. Per germline, CDR1 KGHSH and CDR2 LQKENI. This CDR3 region has 18 residues. The CDR3 DNA reads as TGTGCCAGCTCACCATTGTCGGCCGCGGGAGGAAACACCGGGGAGCTGTTTTTT. The encoded protein is CASSPLSAAGGNTGELFF.

The chain is built from TRBV7-9 and TRBJ2-1, with D hard to call. The V end lost 6 bases, the J end lost 0 bases, and 15 bases lay between the germline ends. CDR1 and CDR2 from the germline V gene are SEHNR and FQNEAQ (reference sequence). CDR3 length: 16 amino acids. CDR3 loop: CASSLQPGSSYNEQFF. Here the CDR3 DNA reads TGTGCCAGCAGTTTGCAGCCGGGTAGCTCCTACAATGAGCAGTTCTTC.

This sequence joins TRBV9 and TRBJ2-7, with a tentative D call TRBD1 (6 bases). This CDR3 comprises 14 residues. Trimming pared 2 bases from V and 4 bases from J, leaving 13 bases between. Germline V gene lookup returns CDR1 SGDLS and CDR2 YYNGEE. Here the CDR3 DNA reads TGTGCCAGCAGCGTCTCCGACAGGCGGTACGAGCAGTACTTC. Amino acids: CASSVSDRRYEQYF.

The rearrangement links TRBV7-2 to TRBJ2-3, with 8 positions matching TRBD1. The germline gives CDR1 SGHTA, CDR2 FQGNSA. This CDR3 is 19 amino acids long. V was clipped by 3 bases and J by 6 bases; unmatched bases: 20. The CDR3 DNA sequence: TGTGCCAGCAGCTTCTTTCGTAGTCGCATTCCCCGACAGGGGGATACGCAGTATTTT. Its protein product is CASSFFRSRIPRQGDTQYF.

The chain recombines TRBV6-5 with TRBJ2-7, with TRBD2 identical over 8 bases. CDR3 size: 14 residues. V shed 5 bases, J shed 3 bases, and the junction held 6 bases outside the gene matches. CDR1 is MNHEY and CDR2 is SVGAGI in the germline V gene. The CDR3, as DNA: TGTGCCAGCAGTGGGACTAGAAGGAGCTACGAGCAGTACTTC. Translated: CASSGTRRSYEQYF.

The chain has TRBV5-4 and TRBJ2-7, with TRBD1 identical over 8 bases. This CDR3 contains 15 residues. Germline V gene lookup returns CDR1 SGHNT and CDR2 YYREEE (reference sequence). Unmatched junction bases numbered 7, after V lost 0 bases and J lost 5 bases. This chain's CDR3 is CASSLEGRTGNEQYF. CDR3 nucleotide sequence: TGTGCCAGCAGCTTGGAAGGGAGGACAGGGAACGAGCAGTACTTC.